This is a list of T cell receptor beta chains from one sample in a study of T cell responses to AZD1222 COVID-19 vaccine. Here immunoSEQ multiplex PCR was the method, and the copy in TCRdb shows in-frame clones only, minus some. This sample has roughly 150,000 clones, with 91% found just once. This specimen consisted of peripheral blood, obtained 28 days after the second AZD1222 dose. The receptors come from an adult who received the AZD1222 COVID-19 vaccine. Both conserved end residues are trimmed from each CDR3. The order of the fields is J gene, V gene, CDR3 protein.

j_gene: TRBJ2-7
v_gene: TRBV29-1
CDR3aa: SVRAGGFDEQY

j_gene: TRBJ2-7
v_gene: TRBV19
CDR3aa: ASSWGLAETYEQY

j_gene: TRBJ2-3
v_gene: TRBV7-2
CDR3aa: ASSLLDTQY

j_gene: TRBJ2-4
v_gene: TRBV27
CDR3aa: ASSLGGVVKNIQY

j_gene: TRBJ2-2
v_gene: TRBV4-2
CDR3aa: ASSQDSRGGNFEF

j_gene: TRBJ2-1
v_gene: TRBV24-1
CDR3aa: ATSDVVVTEQF

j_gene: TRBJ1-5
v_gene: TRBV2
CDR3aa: ASRRGQSGQPQH

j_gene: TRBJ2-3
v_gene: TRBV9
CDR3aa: ASKQWRGGTDTQY

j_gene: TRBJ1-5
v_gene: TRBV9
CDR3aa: ASSSEGSRPQH

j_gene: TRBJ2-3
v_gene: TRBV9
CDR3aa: ASSPWDRVTDTQY

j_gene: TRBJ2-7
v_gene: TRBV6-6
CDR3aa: ASSYSVAGYEQY

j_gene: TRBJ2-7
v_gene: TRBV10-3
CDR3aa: AISDFSGAGKSYEQY

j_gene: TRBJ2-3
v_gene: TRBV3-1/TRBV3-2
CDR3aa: ASSPRLAGGFTDTQY

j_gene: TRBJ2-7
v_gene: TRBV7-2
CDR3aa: ASSLVHGNSYEQY

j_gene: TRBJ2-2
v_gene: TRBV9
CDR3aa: ASSVTSGGTGELF

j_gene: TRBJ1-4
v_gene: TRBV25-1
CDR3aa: ASSVQGGNEKLF

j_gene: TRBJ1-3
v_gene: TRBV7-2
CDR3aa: ASSLDNSRNTIY

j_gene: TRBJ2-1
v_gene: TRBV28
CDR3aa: ASSFGLAGGPFENEQF